These T cell receptor beta chains were read from a single sample in a study of blood T cell repertoires in COVID-19. Generated by immunoSEQ multiplex PCR, the TCRdb table keeps only in-frame clones and is missing some. The table has around 100,000 clones, about 90% seen once. Sequenced material: peripheral blood. The origin of the receptors is a man in his thirties or forties in a cohort sampled during active COVID-19. Each CDR3 is given with its conserved first and last residue. Fields, in order: V gene, D gene, clone size, J gene, CDR3 protein, CDR3 DNA. The D gene is left open where the match is weak. For some rows the clone size is stated as once, few or many, or as a class when expanded; others skip it.

V: TRBV6-2/TRBV6-3
D: -
size: -
J: TRBJ1-1
CDR3: CASSWGLVNTEAFF
DNA: TGTGCCAGCAGCTGGGGACTGGTGAACACTGAAGCTTTCTTT

V: TRBV27
D: TRBD1
size: -
J: TRBJ2-1
CDR3: CASSLGTGGYNEQFF
DNA: TGTGCCAGCAGTCTCGGGACAGGGGGCTACAATGAGCAGTTCTTC

V: TRBV2
D: TRBD1
size: -
J: TRBJ2-4
CDR3: CASSEAGQGWDIQYF
DNA: TGTGCCAGCAGTGAAGCAGGACAGGGGTGGGACATTCAGTACTTC

V: TRBV5-1
D: TRBD2
size: -
J: TRBJ2-5
CDR3: CASSYGLAGGRETQYF
DNA: TGCGCCAGCAGCTACGGACTAGCGGGGGGCCGGGAGACCCAGTACTTC

V: TRBV6-5
D: -
size: -
J: TRBJ2-5
CDR3: CASSYTGRQETQYF
DNA: TGTGCCAGCAGTTATACTGGGCGCCAAGAGACCCAGTACTTC

V: TRBV28
D: -
size: -
J: TRBJ1-2
CDR3: CASSLGPVVYGYTF
DNA: TGTGCCAGCAGTTTAGGTCCGGTCGTCTATGGCTACACCTTC

V: TRBV16
D: -
size: few
J: TRBJ1-3
CDR3: CASSQDRPSGNTIYF
DNA: TGTGCCAGCAGCCAAGACAGACCCTCTGGAAACACCATATATTTT

V: TRBV27
D: -
size: -
J: TRBJ1-2
CDR3: CASSTLTGDGANYGYTF
DNA: TGTGCCAGCAGCACTCTGACCGGGGATGGAGCTAACTATGGCTACACCTTC

V: TRBV10-2
D: -
size: -
J: TRBJ2-4
CDR3: CASSELGGHKNIQYF
DNA: TGCGCCAGCAGTGAACTCGGGGGTCACAAAAACATTCAGTACTTC

V: TRBV6-5
D: -
size: -
J: TRBJ1-2
CDR3: CASSYSRQGVYGYTF
DNA: TGTGCCAGCAGTTACTCTCGTCAGGGTGTCTATGGCTACACCTTC

V: TRBV9
D: TRBD1
size: -
J: TRBJ2-3
CDR3: CASSVAGQSTDTQYF
DNA: TGTGCCAGCAGCGTAGCGGGACAGAGCACAGATACGCAGTATTTT

V: TRBV15
D: TRBD1
size: -
J: TRBJ2-7
CDR3: CATSMGTGDYEQYF
DNA: TGTGCCACCAGCATGGGGACAGGGGACTACGAGCAGTACTTC

V: TRBV6-5
D: -
size: -
J: TRBJ1-2
CDR3: CATRGTQFYGYTF
DNA: TGTGCCACCCGGGGGACCCAGTTCTATGGCTACACCTTC

V: TRBV4-1
D: -
size: -
J: TRBJ1-1
CDR3: CASSQAPGMSMNTEAFF
DNA: TGCGCCAGCAGCCAAGCCCCCGGGATGTCAATGAACACTGAAGCTTTCTTT

V: TRBV30
D: TRBD1
size: -
J: TRBJ2-5
CDR3: CAWSRGGYRQETQYF
DNA: TGTGCCTGGAGCCGAGGGGGCTATAGACAAGAGACCCAGTACTTC

V: TRBV19
D: TRBD1
size: -
J: TRBJ2-4
CDR3: CASSISDRGVLAKNIQYF
DNA: TGTGCCAGTAGTATCTCGGACAGGGGGGTCCTAGCCAAAAACATTCAGTACTTC

V: TRBV23-1
D: -
size: -
J: TRBJ1-4
CDR3: CASSQGPAVPNEKLFF
DNA: TGCGCCAGCAGTCAAGGCCCCGCAGTCCCTAATGAAAAACTGTTTTTT

V: TRBV18
D: TRBD2
size: -
J: TRBJ2-3
CDR3: CASSPPWASGATDTQYF
DNA: TGTGCCAGCTCACCACCGTGGGCTAGCGGGGCCACAGATACGCAGTATTTT

V: TRBV6-4
D: -
size: many
J: TRBJ2-6
CDR3: CASSETSSGANVLTF
DNA: TGTGCCAGCAGTGAGACTAGCTCTGGGGCCAACGTCCTGACTTTC

V: TRBV5-1
D: -
size: once
J: TRBJ2-3
CDR3: CASSLGSGLADTQYF
DNA: TGCGCCAGCAGCTTGGGTTCAGGGTTGGCAGATACGCAGTATTTT

V: TRBV2
D: TRBD2
size: -
J: TRBJ2-1
CDR3: CASSELGLAGGDEQFF
DNA: TGTGCCAGCAGTGAGTTGGGACTAGCGGGGGGGGATGAGCAGTTCTTC

V: TRBV7-9
D: TRBD2
size: -
J: TRBJ2-3
CDR3: CASSRSGGLTDTQYF
DNA: TGTGCCAGCAGTCGTTCGGGGGGACTTACAGATACGCAGTATTTT

V: TRBV7-9
D: -
size: -
J: TRBJ2-7
CDR3: CASSLVQGPYEQYF
DNA: TGTGCCAGCAGCTTAGTCCAGGGCCCCTACGAGCAGTACTTC

V: TRBV12-3/TRBV12-4
D: -
size: -
J: TRBJ1-2
CDR3: CASSPIQNYGYTF
DNA: TGTGCCAGCTCGCCCATTCAGAACTATGGCTACACCTTC

V: TRBV4-1
D: -
size: -
J: TRBJ2-3
CDR3: CASSQVGLPTDTQYF
DNA: TGCGCCAGCAGCCAAGTGGGCCTTCCCACAGATACGCAGTATTTT

V: TRBV10-3
D: -
size: -
J: TRBJ2-2
CDR3: CAISKQENTGELFF
DNA: TGTGCCATCAGCAAGCAGGAGAACACCGGGGAGCTGTTTTTT

V: TRBV4-2
D: -
size: -
J: TRBJ2-7
CDR3: CASSQDSGGPYEQYF
DNA: TGTGCCAGCAGCCAAGATTCCGGGGGACCTTACGAGCAGTACTTC

V: TRBV19
D: -
size: -
J: TRBJ1-2
CDR3: CASRMGQERHGYTF
DNA: TGTGCCAGTAGGATGGGGCAGGAGCGTCATGGCTACACCTTC

V: TRBV11-3
D: TRBD2
size: -
J: TRBJ2-1
CDR3: CASSSSGTSGGPYNEQFF
DNA: TGTGCCAGCAGCTCCTCCGGGACTAGCGGGGGACCCTACAATGAGCAGTTCTTC

V: TRBV6-5
D: -
size: -
J: TRBJ1-3
CDR3: CAGETGSSGNTIYF
DNA: TGTGCCGGCGAGACAGGTTCCTCTGGAAACACCATATATTTT

V: TRBV5-1
D: TRBD1
size: -
J: TRBJ2-1
CDR3: CASSPGQGYNEQFF
DNA: TGCGCCAGCAGCCCCGGACAGGGATACAATGAGCAGTTCTTC

V: TRBV7-9
D: TRBD1
size: few
J: TRBJ1-5
CDR3: CASSPGQGAFNQPQHF
DNA: TGTGCCAGCAGCCCCGGACAGGGGGCCTTCAATCAGCCCCAGCATTTT

V: TRBV10-3
D: -
size: -
J: TRBJ2-7
CDR3: CAIRDQGGDEQYF
DNA: TGTGCCATCAGAGACCAGGGGGGCGACGAGCAGTACTTC

V: TRBV6-6
D: -
size: -
J: TRBJ2-7
CDR3: CASNSRISYEQYF
DNA: TGTGCCAGCAACAGCAGGATCTCCTACGAGCAGTACTTC

V: TRBV2
D: -
size: many
J: TRBJ2-5
CDR3: CASSESTDLPTEKTQYF
DNA: TGTGCCAGCAGTGAAAGCACCGATCTACCAACAGAGAAGACCCAGTACTTC

V: TRBV5-1
D: -
size: -
J: TRBJ2-6
CDR3: CASSFFRGTGANVLTF
DNA: TGCGCCAGCAGCTTCTTCCGGGGGACTGGGGCCAACGTCCTGACTTTC